This TCR beta chain was sequenced during a study of blood T cell repertoires in COVID-19. In the study overall: Samples of COVID-19 (acute and convalescent) were obtained from the United States, Italy and Spain. Sources were T cells, B-cell-depleted T cells, or PBMCs; the material itself was cDNA or gDNA.

Generated by immunoSEQ multiplex PCR, the TCRdb table keeps only in-frame clones and is missing some. The sample includes over 85,000 clones, 70% to 90% of them seen just once. Germline CDR1 MGHDK, CDR2 SYGVNS. V was clipped by 0 bases and J by 7 bases, with 10 bases between them. CDR3 size: 14 residues. The receptor's source is a man aged 40-55 years with active or convalescent COVID-19. The sequenced material came from peripheral blood. This chain links TRBV25-1 with TRBJ2-1; D may be TRBD2 (5 bases). The CDR3 protein is CASSEYLSGNEQFF. Here the CDR3 DNA reads TGTGCCAGCAGTGAATATTTGTCGGGAAATGAGCAGTTCTTC.